This entry concerns a single T cell receptor (beta chain). The data belong to a study of control samples from healthy donors and cancer patients. The length of the CDR3 is 15 residues. Germline V gene data show CDR1 as LGHDT and CDR2 as YNNKEL (reference sequence). V lost 0 bases to trimming and J lost 8 bases, with 16 bases between them. The table came from immunoSEQ multiplex PCR; TCRdb's copy has only in-frame clones and leaves some out. This sample has tens of thousands of clones, with more than 90% found just once. This clonotype was obtained from a man aged 25 to 45 with colorectal cancer. V is TRBV3-1 (or the pseudogene TRBV3-2) and J is TRBJ1-2; D possibly corresponds to TRBD1 (5 bases). The sequenced sample consisted of PBMCs. The CDR3 DNA follows: TGTGCCAGCAGCCAAGATATCATAGGGGCGGTAGGCTACACCTTC. It yields the protein CASSQDIIGAVGYTF.